This T cell receptor beta chain was found in a study of T cells in Graves' hyperthyroidism and ophthalmopathy. About the study: Peripheral blood draws took place at initial diagnosis, ahead of any treatment. Study-level findings and limits: A model of 13 V-J pairs discriminated ophthalmopathy from stable hyperthyroidism.

Germline-derived CDR1 and CDR2 are MNHEY and SVGAGI. This CDR3 has 15 residues. The V end lost 0 bases, the J end lost 8 bases, and 13 bases lay between the germline ends. RNA transcripts provided the source from which TCR beta CDR3 regions were amplified. Researchers ran a first-round RT-PCR on the TCR CDR3 using the HTBI primer set. TCRdb re-called the multiplex PCR reads through MiXCR, storing one row per CDR3 protein. The repertoire holds more than 250,000 distinct CDR3 sequences, with roughly 15% as singletons. Patients aged 18 to 65 with hyperthyroidism were newly diagnosed, with duration under 2 months. Diagnosis rested on symptoms, serum thyroxine and TRAb, thyroid ultrasound, and orbital computed tomography. This clonotype was observed many times. As yet, its antigen is unknown.

Sequenced input: blood. The chain couples TRBV6-5 to TRBJ1-4, with D maybe TRBD1 (5 bases). The clonotype originates from a woman aged 50 to 65 with Graves' hyperthyroidism that later progressed to Graves' ophthalmopathy. CDR3 region: CASSYSPAGREKLFF. The CDR3 DNA sequence: TGTGCCAGCAGTTACTCTCCGGCAGGGAGAGAAAAACTGTTTTTT.